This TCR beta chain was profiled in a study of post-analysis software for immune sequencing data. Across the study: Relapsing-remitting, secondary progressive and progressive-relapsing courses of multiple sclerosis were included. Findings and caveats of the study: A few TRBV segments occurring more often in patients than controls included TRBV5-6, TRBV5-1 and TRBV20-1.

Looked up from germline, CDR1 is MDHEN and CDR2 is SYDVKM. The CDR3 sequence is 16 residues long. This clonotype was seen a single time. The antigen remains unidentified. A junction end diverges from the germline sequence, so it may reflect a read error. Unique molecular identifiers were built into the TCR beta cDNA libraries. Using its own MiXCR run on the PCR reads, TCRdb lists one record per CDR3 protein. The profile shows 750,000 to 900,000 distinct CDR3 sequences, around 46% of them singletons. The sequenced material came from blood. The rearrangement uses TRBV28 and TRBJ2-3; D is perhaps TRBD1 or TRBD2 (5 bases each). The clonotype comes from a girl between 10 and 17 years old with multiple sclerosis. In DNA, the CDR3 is TGTGCCAGCAGTTTATGGAGGGGAAGGACCACAGATACGCGGTATTTT. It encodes CASSLWRGRTTDTRYF.